What follows describes a single T cell receptor beta chain. From germline, CDR1 is SQVTM and CDR2 ANQGSEA. This CDR3 comprises 13 residues. V was pared by 4 bases and J by 0 bases, with 4 bases between. The sample belongs to a study of T cells in Graves' hyperthyroidism and ophthalmopathy. Diagnostic decisions used clinical symptoms, serum thyroxine and TRAb, thyroid ultrasound and orbital computed tomography. RNA transcripts gave rise to amplified TCR beta CDR3 regions. During a first-round RT-PCR of the TCR CDR3, the HTBI primer set was used. One entry per CDR3 protein results from TCRdb running MiXCR on the multiplex PCR reads. Seen here are roughly 500,000 distinct CDR3 sequences, approximately 44% observed once, and the top ten hold 19%.

The TCR sequence derives from an adult woman with Graves' disease, either hyperthyroidism or ophthalmopathy (not recorded which). Sample: peripheral blood or thyroid tissue (not recorded which). The V and J genes are TRBV29-1 and TRBJ2-6; D gene uncertain. The CDR3 region is CSVGYSGANVLTF. The CDR3 nucleotides read TGCAGCGTTGGGTACTCTGGGGCCAACGTCCTGACTTTC.